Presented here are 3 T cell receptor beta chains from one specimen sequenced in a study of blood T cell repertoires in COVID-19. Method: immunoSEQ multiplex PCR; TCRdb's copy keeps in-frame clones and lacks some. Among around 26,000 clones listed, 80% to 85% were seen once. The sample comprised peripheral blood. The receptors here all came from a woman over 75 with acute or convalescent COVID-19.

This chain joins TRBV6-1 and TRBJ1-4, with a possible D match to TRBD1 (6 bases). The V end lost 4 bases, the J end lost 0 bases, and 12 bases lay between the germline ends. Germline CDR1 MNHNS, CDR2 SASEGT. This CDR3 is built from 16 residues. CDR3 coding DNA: TGTGCCAGCAGTGCCCAGGGGTTTGCAACTAATGAAAAACTGTTTTTT. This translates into CASSAQGFATNEKLFF.

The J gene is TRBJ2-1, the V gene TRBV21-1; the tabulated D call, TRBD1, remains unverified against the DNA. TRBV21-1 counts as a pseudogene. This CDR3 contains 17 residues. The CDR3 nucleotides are TGTGCCAGCAGCAAAGGATTTGTACAGGATCGATACAATGAGCAGTTCTTC. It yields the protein CASSKGFVQDRYNEQFF.

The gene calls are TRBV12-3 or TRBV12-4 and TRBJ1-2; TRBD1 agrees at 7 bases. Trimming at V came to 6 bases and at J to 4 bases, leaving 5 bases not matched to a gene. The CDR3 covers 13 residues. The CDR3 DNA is TGTGCCAGCAGCGGGGACAGCCTCTATGGCTACACCTTC. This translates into CASSGDSLYGYTF.